This T cell receptor (beta chain) was obtained from a study of cytomegalovirus exposure and HLA in healthy donors. Study observations and caveats: Trimming of TCR beta V- and J-genes showed a link, identified in a later analysis, to a missense DCLRE1C variant.

Both 60 Vbeta primers and 13 Jbeta primers went into the PCR. Profiling relied on immunoSEQ multiplex PCR, and the TCRdb table lists in-frame clones only, not all of them. This sample has about 85,000 clones; approximately 80% occur once, and the top ten carry 20% to 25%. As regards this clone: Its target is not known.

Losses at the gene ends were 4 bases for V and 5 bases for J; bases not matched to a gene: 5. This CDR3 is built from 14 residues. Germline loops: CDR1 MNHEY, CDR2 SMNVEV (reference sequence). The TCR originated in a woman aged 45 to 65 in good health and CMV-seropositive. The rearrangement uses TRBV27 and TRBJ1-1, with TRBD1 identical over 9 bases. The sequenced material came from PBMCs. The CDR3 DNA reads as TGTGCCAGCAGTTCACCACAGGGGGCGACTGAAGCTTTCTTT. Residues: CASSSPQGATEAFF.